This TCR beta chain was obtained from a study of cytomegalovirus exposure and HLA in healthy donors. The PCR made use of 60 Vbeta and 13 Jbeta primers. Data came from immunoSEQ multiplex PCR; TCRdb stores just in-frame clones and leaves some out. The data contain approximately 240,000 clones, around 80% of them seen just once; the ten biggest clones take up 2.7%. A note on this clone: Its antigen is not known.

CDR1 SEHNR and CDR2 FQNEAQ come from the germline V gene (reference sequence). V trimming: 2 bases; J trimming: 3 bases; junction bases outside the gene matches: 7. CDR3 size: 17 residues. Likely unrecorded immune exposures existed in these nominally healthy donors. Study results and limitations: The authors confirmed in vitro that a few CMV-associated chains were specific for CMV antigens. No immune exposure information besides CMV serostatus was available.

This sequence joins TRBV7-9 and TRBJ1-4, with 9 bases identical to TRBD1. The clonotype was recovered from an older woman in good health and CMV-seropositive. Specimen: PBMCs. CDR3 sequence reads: CASSLSRQGVSNEKLFF. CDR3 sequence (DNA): TGTGCCAGCAGCTTATCCAGACAGGGGGTGTCTAATGAAAAACTGTTTTTT. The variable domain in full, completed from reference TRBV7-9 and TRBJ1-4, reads DTGVSQNPRHKITKRGQNVTFRCDPISEHNRLYWYRQTLGQGPEFLTYFQNEAQLEKSRLLSDRFSAERPKGSFSTLEIQRTEQGDSAMYLCASSLSRQGVSNEKLFFGSGTQLSVL.